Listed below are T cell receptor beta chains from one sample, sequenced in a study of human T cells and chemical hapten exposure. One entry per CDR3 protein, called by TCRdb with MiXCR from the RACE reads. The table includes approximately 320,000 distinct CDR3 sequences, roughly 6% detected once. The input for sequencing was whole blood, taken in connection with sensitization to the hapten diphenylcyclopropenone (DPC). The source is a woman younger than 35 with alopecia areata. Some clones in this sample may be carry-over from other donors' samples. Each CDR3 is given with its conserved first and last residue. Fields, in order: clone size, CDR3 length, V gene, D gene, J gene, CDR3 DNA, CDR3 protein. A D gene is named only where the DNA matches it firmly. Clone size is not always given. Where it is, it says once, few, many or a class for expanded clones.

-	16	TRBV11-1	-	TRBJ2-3	TGTGCCAGCAGCTTAGCGGAAACAGGGATCACAGATACGCAGTATTTT	CASSLAETGITDTQYF
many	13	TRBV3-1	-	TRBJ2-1	TGTGCCAGCAGCCAGAAGGGGAACAATGAGCAGTTCTTC	CASSQKGNNEQFF
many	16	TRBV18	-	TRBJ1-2	TGTGCCAGCTCACCTATGGAGGGCGCTTTGGACTATGGCTACACCTTC	CASSPMEGALDYGYTF
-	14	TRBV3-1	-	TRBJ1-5	TGTGCCAGCAGCCAGTTGGGACAAAGGCAGCCCCAGCATTTT	CASSQLGQRQPQHF
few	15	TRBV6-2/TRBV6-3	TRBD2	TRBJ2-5	TGTGCCAGCACCGATTCTCTAGCGGCCGGAGAGACCCAGTACTTC	CASTDSLAAGETQYF
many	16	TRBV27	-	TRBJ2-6	TGTGCCAGCAGTTCCCCTCTGGTGGCTGGGGCCAACGTCCTGACTTTC	CASSSPLVAGANVLTF
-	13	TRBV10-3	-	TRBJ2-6	TGTGCCTCTTCCGGTGCGCGAGCCAACGTCCTGACTTTC	CASSGARANVLTF
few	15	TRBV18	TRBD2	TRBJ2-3	TGTGCCAGCTCACCAGGACTAGCGGACACAGATACGCAGTATTTT	CASSPGLADTDTQYF
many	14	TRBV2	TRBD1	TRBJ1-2	TGTGCCAGCAGTGGAACAGGGGGGAGCTATGGCTACACCTTC	CASSGTGGSYGYTF
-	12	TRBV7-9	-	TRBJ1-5	TGTGCCAGCAGCTTATTTACTCAGCCCCAGCATTTT	CASSLFTQPQHF
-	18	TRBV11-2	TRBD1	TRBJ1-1	TGTGCCAGCAGCTTAGATTGGGGACAGGGGAGAGTGAACACTGAAGCTTTCTTT	CASSLDWGQGRVNTEAFF
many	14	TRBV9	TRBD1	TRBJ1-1	TGTGCCAGCAGCCGACAGGGCCCGAACACTGAAGCTTTCTTT	CASSRQGPNTEAFF
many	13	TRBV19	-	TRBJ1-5	TGTGCCAGTAGTATAAAGGTGGCCCAGCCCCAGCATTTT	CASSIKVAQPQHF
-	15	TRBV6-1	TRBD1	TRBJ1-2	TGTGCCAGCAGTGAACCCCCTACAGGGGCCTATGGCTACACCTTC	CASSEPPTGAYGYTF
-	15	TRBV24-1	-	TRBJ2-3	TGTGCCACCAGTTCGGGCGGGGCTTGGACAGATACGCAGTATTTT	CATSSGGAWTDTQYF
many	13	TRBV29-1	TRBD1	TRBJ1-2	TGCAGCGTGGCAGGACAGGGGGACTATGGCTACACCTTC	CSVAGQGDYGYTF
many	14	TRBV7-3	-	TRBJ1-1	TGTGCCAGCAGCTCCCCAGAGGGAAACACTGAAGCTTTCTTT	CASSSPEGNTEAFF
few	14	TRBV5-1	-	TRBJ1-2	TGCGCCAGCAGCTTGGTCCGGGCGGGGGACGGCTACACCTTC	CASSLVRAGDGYTF
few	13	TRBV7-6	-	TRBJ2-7	TGTGCCAGCAGCTTAGAGGGCGGATACGAGCAGTACTTC	CASSLEGGYEQYF
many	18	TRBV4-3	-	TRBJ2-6	TGCGCCAGCAGCCAAGGAGAGGGGGGGGCTTCTGGGGCCAACGTCCTGACTTTC	CASSQGEGGASGANVLTF
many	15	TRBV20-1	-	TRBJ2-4	TGCAGTGCTAGAGGGGTTACAGTAGAGGGACACATTCAGTACTTC	CSARGVTVEGHIQYF
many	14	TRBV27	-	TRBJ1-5	TGTGCCAGCAGTTTACAAATGGCCCATCAGCCCCAGCATTTT	CASSLQMAHQPQHF